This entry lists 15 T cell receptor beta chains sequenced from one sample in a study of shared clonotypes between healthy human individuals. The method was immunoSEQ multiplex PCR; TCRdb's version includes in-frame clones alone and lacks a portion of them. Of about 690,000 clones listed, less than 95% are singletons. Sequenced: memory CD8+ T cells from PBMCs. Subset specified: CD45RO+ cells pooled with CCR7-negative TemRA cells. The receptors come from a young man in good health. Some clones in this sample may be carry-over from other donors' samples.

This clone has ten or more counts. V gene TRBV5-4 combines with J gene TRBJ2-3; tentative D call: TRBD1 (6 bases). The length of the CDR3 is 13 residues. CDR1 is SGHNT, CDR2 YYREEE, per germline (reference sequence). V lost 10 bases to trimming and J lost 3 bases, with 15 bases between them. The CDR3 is CARHREPTDTQYF. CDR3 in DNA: TGTGCCCGGCACAGGGAGCCGACAGATACGCAGTATTTT.

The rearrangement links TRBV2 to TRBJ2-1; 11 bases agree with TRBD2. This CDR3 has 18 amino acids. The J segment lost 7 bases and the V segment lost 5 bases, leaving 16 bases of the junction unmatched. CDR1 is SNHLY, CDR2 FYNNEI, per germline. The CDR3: CASSLQTATSGRDNEQFF. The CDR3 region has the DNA TGTGCCAGCAGTCTTCAGACAGCAACTAGCGGGAGAGATAATGAGCAGTTCTTC. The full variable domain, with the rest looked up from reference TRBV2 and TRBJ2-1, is EPEVTQTPSHQVTQMGQEVILRCVPISNHLYFYWYRQILGQKVEFLVSFYNNEISEKSEIFDDQFSVERPDGSNFTLKIRSTKLEDSAMYFCASSLQTATSGRDNEQFFGPGTRLTVL.

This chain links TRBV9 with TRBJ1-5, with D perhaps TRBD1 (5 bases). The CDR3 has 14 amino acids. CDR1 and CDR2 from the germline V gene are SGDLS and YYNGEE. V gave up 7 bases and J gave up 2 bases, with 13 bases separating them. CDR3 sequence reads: CASGEGRGNQPQHF. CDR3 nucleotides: TGTGCCAGCGGGGAGGGCAGGGGCAATCAGCCCCAGCATTTT. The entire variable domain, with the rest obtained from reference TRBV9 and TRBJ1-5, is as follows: DSGVTQTPKHLITATGQRVTLRCSPRSGDLSVYWYQQSLDQGLQFLIQYYNGEERAKGNILERFSAQQFPDLHSELNLSSLELGDSALYFCASGEGRGNQPQHFGDGTRLSIL.

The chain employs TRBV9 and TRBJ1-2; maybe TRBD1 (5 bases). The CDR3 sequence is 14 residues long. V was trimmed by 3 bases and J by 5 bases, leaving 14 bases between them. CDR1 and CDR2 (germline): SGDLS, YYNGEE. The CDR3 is CASSAGGGAYGYTF. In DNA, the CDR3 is TGTGCCAGCAGCGCCGGGGGAGGGGCTTATGGCTACACCTTC.

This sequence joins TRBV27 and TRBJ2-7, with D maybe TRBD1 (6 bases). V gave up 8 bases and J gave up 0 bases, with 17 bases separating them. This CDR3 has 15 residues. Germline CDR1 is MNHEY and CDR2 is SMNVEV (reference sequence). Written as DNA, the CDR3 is TGTGCCAGCGCGACCGAACCAGGGGCCTCCTACGAGCAGTACTTC. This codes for CASATEPGASYEQYF.

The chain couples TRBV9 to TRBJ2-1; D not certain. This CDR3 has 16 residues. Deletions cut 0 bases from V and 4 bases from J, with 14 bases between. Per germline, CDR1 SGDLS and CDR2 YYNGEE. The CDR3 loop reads CASSVAERRPYNEQFF. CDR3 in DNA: TGTGCCAGCAGCGTAGCTGAACGACGACCGTACAATGAGCAGTTCTTC.

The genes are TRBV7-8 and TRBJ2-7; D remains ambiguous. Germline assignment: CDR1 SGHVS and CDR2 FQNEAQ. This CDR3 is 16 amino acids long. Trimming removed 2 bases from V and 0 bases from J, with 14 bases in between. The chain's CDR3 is CASSLSLQWDSYEQYF. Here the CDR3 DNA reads TGTGCCAGCAGCTTAAGTCTACAATGGGACTCCTACGAGCAGTACTTC.

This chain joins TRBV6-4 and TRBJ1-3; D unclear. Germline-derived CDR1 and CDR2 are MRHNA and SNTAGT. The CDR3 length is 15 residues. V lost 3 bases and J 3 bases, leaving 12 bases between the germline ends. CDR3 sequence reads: CASSEMDDCGNTIYF. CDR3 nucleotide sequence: TGTGCCAGCAGTGAAATGGACGACTGTGGAAACACCATATATTTT.

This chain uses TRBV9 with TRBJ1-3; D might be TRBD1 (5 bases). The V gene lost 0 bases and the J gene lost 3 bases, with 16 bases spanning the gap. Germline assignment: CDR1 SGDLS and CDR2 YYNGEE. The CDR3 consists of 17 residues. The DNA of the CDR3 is TGTGCCAGCAGCGTAGATCGGAGGGGAGACAGTGGAAACACCATATATTTT. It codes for CASSVDRRGDSGNTIYF.

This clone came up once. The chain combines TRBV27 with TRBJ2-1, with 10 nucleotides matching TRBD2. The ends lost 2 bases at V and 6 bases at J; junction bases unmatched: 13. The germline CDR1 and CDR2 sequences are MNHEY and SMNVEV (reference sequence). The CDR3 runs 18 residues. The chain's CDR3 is CASSLPTLAGAQINEQFF. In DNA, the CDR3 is TGTGCCAGCAGTTTACCAACCCTAGCGGGGGCACAGATCAATGAGCAGTTCTTC.

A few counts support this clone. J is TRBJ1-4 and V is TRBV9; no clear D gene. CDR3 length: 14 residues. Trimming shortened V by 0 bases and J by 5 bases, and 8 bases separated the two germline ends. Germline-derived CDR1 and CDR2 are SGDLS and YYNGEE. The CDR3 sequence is CASSVVEENEKLFF. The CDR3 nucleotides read TGTGCCAGCAGCGTAGTCGAGGAGAATGAAAAACTGTTTTTT. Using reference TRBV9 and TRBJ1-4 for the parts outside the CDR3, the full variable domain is DSGVTQTPKHLITATGQRVTLRCSPRSGDLSVYWYQQSLDQGLQFLIQYYNGEERAKGNILERFSAQQFPDLHSELNLSSLELGDSALYFCASSVVEENEKLFFGSGTQLSVL.

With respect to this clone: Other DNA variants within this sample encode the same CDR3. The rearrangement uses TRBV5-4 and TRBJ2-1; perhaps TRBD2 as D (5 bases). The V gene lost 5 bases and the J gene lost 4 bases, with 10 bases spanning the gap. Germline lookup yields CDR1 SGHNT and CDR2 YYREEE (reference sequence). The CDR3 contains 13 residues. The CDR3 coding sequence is TGTGCCAGCAGTCCGCGGGCGTACAATGAGCAGTTCTTC. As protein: CASSPRAYNEQFF.

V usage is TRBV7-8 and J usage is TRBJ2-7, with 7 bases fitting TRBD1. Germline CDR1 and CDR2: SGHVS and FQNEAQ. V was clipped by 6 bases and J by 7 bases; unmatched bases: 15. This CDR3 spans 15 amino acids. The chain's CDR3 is CASRKTGSIRDEQYF. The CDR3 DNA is TGTGCCAGCAGAAAGACAGGGAGTATCCGAGATGAGCAGTACTTC.

This CDR3 is CASSQDLSFGRTEQYF. CDR3 nucleotide sequence: TGTGCCAGCAGCCAAGATCTTAGTTTTGGCCGGACCGAGCAGTACTTC. The genes are TRBV14 and TRBJ2-7; D remains unclear. In germline, CDR1 is SGHDN, CDR2 FVKESK. The CDR3 spans 16 residues. V lost 0 bases to trimming and J lost 6 bases, with 18 bases between them.

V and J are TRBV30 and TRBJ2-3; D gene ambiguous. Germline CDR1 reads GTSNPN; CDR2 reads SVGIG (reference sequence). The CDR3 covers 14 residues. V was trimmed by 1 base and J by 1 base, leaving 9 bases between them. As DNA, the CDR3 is TGTGCCTGGAGTGAGCTAGAGGGCACAGATACGCAGTATTTT. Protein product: CAWSELEGTDTQYF.